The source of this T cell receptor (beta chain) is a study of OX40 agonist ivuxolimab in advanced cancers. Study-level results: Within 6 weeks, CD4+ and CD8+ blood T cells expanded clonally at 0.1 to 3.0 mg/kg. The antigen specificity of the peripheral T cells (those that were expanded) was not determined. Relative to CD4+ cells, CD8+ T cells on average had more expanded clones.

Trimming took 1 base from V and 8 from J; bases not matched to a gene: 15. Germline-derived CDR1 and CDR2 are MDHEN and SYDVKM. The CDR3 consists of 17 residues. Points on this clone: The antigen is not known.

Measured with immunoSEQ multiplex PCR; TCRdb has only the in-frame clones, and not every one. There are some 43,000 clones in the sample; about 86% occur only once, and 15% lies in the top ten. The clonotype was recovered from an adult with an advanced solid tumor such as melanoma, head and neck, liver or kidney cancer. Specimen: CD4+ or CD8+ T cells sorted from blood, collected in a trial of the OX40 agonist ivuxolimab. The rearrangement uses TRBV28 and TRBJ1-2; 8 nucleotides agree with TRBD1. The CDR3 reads CASSLFQPWQGAEGYTF. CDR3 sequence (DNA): TGTGCCAGCAGTTTATTCCAACCCTGGCAGGGGGCGGAAGGCTACACCTTC.